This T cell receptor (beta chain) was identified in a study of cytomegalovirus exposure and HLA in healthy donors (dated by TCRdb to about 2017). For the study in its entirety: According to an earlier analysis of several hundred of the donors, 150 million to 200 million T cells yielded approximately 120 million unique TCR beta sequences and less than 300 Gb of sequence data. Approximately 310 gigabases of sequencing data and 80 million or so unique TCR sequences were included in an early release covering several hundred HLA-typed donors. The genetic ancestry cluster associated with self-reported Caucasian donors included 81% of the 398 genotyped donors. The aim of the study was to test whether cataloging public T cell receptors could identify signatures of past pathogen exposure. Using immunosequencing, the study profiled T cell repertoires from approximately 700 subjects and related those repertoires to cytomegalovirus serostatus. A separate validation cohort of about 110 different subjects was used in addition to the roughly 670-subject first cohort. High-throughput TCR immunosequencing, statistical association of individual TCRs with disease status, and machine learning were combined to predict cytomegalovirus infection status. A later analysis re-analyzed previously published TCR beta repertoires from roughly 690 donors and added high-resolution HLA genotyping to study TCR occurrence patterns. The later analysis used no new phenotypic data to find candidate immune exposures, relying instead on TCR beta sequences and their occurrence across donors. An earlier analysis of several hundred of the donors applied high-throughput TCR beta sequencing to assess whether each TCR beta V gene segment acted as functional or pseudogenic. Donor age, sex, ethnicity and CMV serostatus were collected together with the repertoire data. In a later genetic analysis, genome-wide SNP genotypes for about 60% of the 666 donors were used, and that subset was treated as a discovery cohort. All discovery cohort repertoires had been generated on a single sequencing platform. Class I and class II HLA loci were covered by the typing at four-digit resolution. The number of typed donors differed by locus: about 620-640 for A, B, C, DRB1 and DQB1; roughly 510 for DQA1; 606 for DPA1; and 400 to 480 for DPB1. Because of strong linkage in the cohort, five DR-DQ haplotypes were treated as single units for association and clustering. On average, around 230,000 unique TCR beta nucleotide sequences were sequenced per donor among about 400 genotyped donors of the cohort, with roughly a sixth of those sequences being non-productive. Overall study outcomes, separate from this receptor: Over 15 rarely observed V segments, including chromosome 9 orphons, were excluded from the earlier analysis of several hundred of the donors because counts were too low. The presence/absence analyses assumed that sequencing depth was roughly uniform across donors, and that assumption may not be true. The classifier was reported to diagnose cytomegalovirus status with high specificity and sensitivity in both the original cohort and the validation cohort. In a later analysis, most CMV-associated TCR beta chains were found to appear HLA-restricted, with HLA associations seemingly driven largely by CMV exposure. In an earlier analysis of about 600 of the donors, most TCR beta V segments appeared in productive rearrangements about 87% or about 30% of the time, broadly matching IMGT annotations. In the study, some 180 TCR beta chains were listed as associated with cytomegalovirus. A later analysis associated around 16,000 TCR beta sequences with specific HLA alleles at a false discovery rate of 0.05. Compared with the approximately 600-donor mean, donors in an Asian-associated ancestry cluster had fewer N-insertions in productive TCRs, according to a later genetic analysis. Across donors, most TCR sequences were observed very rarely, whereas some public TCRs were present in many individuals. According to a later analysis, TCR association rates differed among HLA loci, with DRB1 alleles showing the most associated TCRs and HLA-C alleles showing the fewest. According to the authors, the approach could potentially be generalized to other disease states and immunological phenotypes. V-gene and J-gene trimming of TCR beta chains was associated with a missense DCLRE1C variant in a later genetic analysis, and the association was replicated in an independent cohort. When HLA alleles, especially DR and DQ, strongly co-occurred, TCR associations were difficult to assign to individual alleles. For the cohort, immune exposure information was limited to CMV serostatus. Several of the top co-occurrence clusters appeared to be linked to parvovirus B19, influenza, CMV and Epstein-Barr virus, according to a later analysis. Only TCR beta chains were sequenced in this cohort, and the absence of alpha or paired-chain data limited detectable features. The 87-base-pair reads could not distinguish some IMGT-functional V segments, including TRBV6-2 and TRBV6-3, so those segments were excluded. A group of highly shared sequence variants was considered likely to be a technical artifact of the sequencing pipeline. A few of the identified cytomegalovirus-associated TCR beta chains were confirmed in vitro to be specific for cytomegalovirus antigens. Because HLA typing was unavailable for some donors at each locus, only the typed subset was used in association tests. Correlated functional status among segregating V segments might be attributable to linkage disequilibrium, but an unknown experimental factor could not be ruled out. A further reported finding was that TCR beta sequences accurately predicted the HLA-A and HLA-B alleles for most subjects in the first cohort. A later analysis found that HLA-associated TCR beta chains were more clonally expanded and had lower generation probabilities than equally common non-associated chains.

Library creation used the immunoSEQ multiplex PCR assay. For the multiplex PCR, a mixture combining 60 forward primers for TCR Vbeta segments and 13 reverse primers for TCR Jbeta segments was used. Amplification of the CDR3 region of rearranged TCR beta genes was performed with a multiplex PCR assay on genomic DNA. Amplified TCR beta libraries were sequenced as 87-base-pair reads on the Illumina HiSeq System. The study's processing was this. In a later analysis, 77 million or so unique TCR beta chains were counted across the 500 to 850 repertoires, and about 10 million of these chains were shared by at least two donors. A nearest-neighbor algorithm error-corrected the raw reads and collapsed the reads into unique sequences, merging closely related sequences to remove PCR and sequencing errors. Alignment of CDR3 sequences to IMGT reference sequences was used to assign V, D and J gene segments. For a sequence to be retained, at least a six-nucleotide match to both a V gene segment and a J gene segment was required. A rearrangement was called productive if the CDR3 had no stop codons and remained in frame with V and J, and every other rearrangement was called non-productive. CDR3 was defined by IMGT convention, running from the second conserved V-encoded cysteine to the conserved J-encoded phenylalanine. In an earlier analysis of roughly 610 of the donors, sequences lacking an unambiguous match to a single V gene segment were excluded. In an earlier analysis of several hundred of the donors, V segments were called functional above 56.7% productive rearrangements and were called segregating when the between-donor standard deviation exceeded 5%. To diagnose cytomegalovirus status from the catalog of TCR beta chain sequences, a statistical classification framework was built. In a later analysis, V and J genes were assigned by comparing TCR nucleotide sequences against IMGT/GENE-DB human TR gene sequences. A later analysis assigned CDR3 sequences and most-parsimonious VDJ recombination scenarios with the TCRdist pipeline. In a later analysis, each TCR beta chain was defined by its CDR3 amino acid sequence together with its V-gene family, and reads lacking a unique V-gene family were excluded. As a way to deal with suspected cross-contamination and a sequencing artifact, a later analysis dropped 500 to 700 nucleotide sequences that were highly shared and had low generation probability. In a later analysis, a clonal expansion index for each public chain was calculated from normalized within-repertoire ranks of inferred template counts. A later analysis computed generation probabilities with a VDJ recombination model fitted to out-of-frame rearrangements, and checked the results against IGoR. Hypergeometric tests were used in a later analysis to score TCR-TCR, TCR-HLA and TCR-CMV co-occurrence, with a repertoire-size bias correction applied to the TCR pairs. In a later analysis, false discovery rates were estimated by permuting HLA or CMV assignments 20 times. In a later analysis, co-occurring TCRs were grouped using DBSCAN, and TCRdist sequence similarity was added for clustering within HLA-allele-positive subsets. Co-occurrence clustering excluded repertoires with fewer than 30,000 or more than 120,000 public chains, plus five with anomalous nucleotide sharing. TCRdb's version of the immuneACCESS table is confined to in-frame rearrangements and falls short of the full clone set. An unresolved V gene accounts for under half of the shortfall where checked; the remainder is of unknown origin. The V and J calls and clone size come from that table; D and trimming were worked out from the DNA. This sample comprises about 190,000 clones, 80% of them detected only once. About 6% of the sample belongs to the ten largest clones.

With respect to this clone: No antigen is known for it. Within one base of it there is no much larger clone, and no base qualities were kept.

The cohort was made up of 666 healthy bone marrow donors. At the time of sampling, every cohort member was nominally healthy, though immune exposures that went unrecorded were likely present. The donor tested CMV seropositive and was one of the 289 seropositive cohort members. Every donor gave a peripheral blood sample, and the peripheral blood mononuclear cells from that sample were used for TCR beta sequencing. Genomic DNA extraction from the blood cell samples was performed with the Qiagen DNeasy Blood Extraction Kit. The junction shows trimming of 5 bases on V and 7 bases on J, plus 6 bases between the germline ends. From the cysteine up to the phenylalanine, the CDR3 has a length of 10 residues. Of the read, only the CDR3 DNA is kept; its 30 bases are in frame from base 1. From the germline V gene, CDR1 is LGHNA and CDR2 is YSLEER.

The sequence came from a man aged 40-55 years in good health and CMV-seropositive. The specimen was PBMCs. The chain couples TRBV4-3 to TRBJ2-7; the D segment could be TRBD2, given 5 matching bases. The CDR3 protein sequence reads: CASSWREQYF. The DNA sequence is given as TGCGCCAGCAGCTGGAGGGAGCAGTACTTC.